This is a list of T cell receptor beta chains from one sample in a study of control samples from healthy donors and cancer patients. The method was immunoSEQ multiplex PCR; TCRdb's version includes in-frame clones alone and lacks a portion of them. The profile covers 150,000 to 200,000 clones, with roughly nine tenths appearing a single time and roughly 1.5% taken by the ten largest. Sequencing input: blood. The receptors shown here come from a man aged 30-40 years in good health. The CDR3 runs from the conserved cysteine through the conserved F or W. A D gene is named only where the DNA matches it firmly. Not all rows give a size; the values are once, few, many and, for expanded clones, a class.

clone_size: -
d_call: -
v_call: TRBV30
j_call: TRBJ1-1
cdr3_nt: TGTGCCTGGAGCGCCATTAGGGACCTTACATTT
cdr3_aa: CAWSAIRDLTF

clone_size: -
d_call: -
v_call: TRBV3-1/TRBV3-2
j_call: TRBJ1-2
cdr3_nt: TGTGCCAGCAGCCGATCACAGGGAACCTATGGCTACACCTTC
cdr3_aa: CASSRSQGTYGYTF

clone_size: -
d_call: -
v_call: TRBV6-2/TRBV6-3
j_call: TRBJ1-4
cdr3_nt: TGTGCCAGCAGTTACCGACGGAGTGAGGAGAAACTGTTTTTT
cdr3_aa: CASSYRRSEEKLFF

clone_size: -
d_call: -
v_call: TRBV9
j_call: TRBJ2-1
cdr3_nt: TGTGCCAGCAGCGTGGTCGGCGGGTCCCCGTACAATGAGCAGTTCTTC
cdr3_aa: CASSVVGGSPYNEQFF

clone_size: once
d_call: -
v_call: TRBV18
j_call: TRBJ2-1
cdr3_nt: TGTGCCAGCTCACCATCGGAGCGGATTTACAATGAGCAGTTCTTC
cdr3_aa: CASSPSERIYNEQFF

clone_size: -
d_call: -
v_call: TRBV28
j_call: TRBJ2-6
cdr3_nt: TGTGCCAGCAGTTTCAGAGTCTCTGGGGCCAACGTCCTGACTTTC
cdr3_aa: CASSFRVSGANVLTF

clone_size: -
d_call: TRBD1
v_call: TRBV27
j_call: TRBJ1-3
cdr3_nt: TGTGCCAGCAGTTTAAGGGGACAGGACTCTGGAAACACCATATATTTT
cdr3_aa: CASSLRGQDSGNTIYF

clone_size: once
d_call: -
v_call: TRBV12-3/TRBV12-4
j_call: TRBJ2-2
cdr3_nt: TGTGCCAGCAGTCCAGCCTACACCGGGGAGCTGTTTTTT
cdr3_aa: CASSPAYTGELFF

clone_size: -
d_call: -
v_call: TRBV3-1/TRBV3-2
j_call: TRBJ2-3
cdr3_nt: TGTGCCAGCAGCTACACAGATACGCAGTATTTT
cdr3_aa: CASSYTDTQYF

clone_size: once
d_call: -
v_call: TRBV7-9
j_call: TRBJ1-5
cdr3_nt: TGTGCCAGCAGCCCTTTAGGGGGTGTTGATCAGCCCCAGCATTTT
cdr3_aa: CASSPLGGVDQPQHF

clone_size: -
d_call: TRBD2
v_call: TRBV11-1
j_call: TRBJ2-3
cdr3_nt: TGTGCCAGCAGCTTAATTAGCGGGAGGGCCCTGGATACGCAGTATTTT
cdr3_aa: CASSLISGRALDTQYF

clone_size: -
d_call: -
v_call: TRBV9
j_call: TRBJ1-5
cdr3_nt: TGTGCCAGCAGCTCGGGATATAGCAATCAGCCCCAGCATTTT
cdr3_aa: CASSSGYSNQPQHF

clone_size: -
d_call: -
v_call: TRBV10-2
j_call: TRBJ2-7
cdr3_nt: TGCGCCAGCAGTGAGTCCTGGTCCTACGAGCAGTACTTC
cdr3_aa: CASSESWSYEQYF

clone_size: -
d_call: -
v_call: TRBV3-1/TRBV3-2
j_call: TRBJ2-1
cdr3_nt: TGTGCCAGCAGCTCCGGCCACCGGGGGAATGAGCAGTTCTTC
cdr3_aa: CASSSGHRGNEQFF

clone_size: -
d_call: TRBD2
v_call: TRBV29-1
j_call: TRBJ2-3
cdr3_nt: TGCAGCGTTGAAGGGACTAGCGGGAGCTCAGATACGCAGTATTTT
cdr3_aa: CSVEGTSGSSDTQYF

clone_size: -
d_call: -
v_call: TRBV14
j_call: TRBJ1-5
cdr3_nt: TGTGCCAGCAGCCAAGAAAGACATGCAGGGCAGCCCCAGCATTTT
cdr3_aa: CASSQERHAGQPQHF

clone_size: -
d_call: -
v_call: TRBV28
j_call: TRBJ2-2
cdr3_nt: TGTGCCAGCAGTTTATACCATAGAGTTACCGGGGAGCTGTTTTTT
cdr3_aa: CASSLYHRVTGELFF

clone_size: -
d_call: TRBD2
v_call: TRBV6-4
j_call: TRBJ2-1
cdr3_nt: TGTGCCAGCACCAAATTAGCGGGAGGGGGCGATGAGCAGTTCTTC
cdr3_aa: CASTKLAGGGDEQFF

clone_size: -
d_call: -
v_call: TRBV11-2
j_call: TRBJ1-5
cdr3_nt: TGTGCCAGCAGCTTAGGGGAGAATCAGCCCCAGCATTTT
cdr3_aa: CASSLGENQPQHF

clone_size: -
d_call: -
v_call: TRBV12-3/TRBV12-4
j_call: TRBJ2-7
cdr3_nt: TGTGCCAGCAAAGGACTTAGCGAGCAGTACTTC
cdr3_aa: CASKGLSEQYF

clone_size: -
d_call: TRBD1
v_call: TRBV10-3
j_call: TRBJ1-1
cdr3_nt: TGTGCCATCAGTCGCGACAGGGGGGCCCCGGGGAACACTGAAGCTTTCTTT
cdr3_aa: CAISRDRGAPGNTEAFF

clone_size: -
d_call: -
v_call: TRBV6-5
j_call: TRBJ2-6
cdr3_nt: TGTGCCAGCAGTTACGGGGTATCGGGGGCCAACGTCCTGACTTTC
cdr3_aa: CASSYGVSGANVLTF

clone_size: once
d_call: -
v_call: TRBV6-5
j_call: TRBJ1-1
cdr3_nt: TGTGCCGGCCGAGGTGGGGACACTGAAGCTTTCTTT
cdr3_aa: CAGRGGDTEAFF

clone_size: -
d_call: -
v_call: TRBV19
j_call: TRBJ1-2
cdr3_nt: TGTGCCAGTAGTATACTTGGGGAGTCGGGTGGCTACACCTTC
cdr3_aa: CASSILGESGGYTF

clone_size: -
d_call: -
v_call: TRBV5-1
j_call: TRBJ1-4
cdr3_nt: TGCGCCAGCAGCTTACAGGGAACTAATGAAAAACTGTTTTTT
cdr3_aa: CASSLQGTNEKLFF

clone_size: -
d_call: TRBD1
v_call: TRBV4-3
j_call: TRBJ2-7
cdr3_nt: TGCGCCAGCAGCCACCGGACAGGGGTCGAGCAGTACTTC
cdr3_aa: CASSHRTGVEQYF

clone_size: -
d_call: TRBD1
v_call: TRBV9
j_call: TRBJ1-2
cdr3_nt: TGTGCCAGCAGCCCCCGGACAGGGGGCTCCTATAGCTATGGCTACACCTTC
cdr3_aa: CASSPRTGGSYSYGYTF

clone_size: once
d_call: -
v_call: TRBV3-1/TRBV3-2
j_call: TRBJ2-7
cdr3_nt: TGTGCCAGCAGCCACGCGTTAGTTCAGGGGCTCGACGAGCAGTACTTC
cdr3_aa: CASSHALVQGLDEQYF

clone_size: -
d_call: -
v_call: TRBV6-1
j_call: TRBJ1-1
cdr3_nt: TGTGCCAGCAGTGAATTTGAGCAGAAAGCTTTCTTT
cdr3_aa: CASSEFEQKAFF

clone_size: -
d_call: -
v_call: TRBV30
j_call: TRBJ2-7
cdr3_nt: TGTGCCTGGAGGACAACAACAGGTCCCGCCGGCGAGCAGTACTTC
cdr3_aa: CAWRTTTGPAGEQYF

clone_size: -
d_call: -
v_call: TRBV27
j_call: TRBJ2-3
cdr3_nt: TGTGCCAGCAGTCGAAGCGGCCGCCGGGGGGATACGCAGTATTTT
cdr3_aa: CASSRSGRRGDTQYF

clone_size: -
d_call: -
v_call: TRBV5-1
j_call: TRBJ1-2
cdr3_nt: TGCGCCAGCAGCGGGCGGATTGGCTATGGCTACACCTTC
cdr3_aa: CASSGRIGYGYTF

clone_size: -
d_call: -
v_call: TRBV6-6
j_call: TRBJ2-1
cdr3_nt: TGTGCCAGCAGCTTGCCAGGGGACAATGAGCAGTTCTTC
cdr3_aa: CASSLPGDNEQFF

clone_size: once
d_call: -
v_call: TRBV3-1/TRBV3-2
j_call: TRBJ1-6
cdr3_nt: TGTGCCAGCAGCCAAGGATTTGGGGGCCTCTATAATTCACCCCTCCACTTT
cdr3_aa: CASSQGFGGLYNSPLHF

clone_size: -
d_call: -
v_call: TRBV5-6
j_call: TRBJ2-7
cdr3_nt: TGTGCCAGCAGCTTGCCAACAGGTAACGAGCAGTACTTC
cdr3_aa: CASSLPTGNEQYF

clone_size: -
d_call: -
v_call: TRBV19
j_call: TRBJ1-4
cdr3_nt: TGTGCCAGTAGTATAGTGCCGGGGGAAAAACTGTTTTTT
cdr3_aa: CASSIVPGEKLFF

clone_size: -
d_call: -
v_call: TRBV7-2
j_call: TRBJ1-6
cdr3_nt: TGTGCCAGCAGCCTAGGCCCTAATTCACCCCTCCACTTT
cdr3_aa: CASSLGPNSPLHF

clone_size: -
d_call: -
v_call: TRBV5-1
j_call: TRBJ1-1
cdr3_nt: TGCGCCAGCAGCCCAACGGGACAAGCGAACACTGAAGCTTTCTTT
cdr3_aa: CASSPTGQANTEAFF

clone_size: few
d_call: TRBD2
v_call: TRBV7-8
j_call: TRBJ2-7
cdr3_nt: TGTGCCAGCAGCTTGGCCCCGGGAGGCCGCTACGAGCAGTACTTC
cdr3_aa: CASSLAPGGRYEQYF

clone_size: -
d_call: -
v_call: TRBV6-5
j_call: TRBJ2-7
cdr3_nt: TGTGCCAGCAGTTACCAAACTCCGGGGGCGGGCTACGAGCAGTACTTC
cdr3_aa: CASSYQTPGAGYEQYF

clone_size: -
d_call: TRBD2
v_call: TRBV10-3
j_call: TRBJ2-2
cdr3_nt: TGTGCCATCAGTGATCAGGTAGCGGGAGGGCCGACCGGGGAGCTGTTTTTT
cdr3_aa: CAISDQVAGGPTGELFF